This section outlines one TCR beta chain sequence together with its context. This entry belongs to a study of blood T cell repertoires in COVID-19. Background on the study: Italy, Spain and the United States were the sources of the convalescent and acute COVID-19 samples. From T cells, B-cell-depleted T cells, or PBMCs came the material, which was cDNA or gDNA.

Original processing notes: Cell counts per sample came from amplifying reference gene primers. Profiled with immunoSEQ multiplex PCR; TCRdb holds only in-frame clones, not every one. That table is the source of V, J and clone size, and D and trimming were worked out from the DNA. The sample shows over 110,000 clones, approximately 88% of them seen only once. This CDR3 contains 15 residues. Per the germline V gene, CDR1 is SGHTA and CDR2 is FQGNSA. V lost 5 bases, J lost 0 bases, and 13 bases lay in between. Material for sequencing was peripheral blood. The TCR was taken from a human donor in a cohort sampled during active COVID-19. V and J are TRBV7-2 and TRBJ1-1; D possibly corresponds to TRBD1 (6 bases). In DNA form, the CDR3 reads TGTGCCAGCAGCCCCCTCTCAGGGGTGAACACTGAAGCTTTCTTT. Translation: CASSPLSGVNTEAFF.